This TCR beta chain is from a study of cytomegalovirus exposure and HLA in healthy donors. Study-wide results and limits: Subsequent analysis revealed that first-cohort TCR clusters tended to co-occur in the roughly 120 validation repertoires. Overall, around 160 TCR beta chains were annotated as cytomegalovirus-associated.

Concerning this clone: The antigen is not known.

The donors formed part of the approximately 120-subject validation cohort, distinct from the roughly 700-subject first cohort. Assay: immunoSEQ multiplex PCR; the TCRdb copy retains only in-frame clones and omits some. The table shows approximately 160,000 clones, with 80% to 90% occurring only once. The CDR3 runs 18 residues. From germline, CDR1 is SGDLS and CDR2 YYNGEE. Losses at the gene ends were 4 bases for V and 3 bases for J; bases not matched to a gene: 12. The TCR sequence derives from a woman aged 18-29 years in good health and CMV-seronegative. Specimen: PBMCs. The chain joins TRBV9 to TRBJ2-2; 10 nucleotides match TRBD2. The CDR3 region is CASSIRTSGNGDTGELFF. CDR3 in DNA: TGTGCCAGCAGCATCCGGACTAGCGGAAACGGTGACACCGGGGAGCTGTTTTTT.